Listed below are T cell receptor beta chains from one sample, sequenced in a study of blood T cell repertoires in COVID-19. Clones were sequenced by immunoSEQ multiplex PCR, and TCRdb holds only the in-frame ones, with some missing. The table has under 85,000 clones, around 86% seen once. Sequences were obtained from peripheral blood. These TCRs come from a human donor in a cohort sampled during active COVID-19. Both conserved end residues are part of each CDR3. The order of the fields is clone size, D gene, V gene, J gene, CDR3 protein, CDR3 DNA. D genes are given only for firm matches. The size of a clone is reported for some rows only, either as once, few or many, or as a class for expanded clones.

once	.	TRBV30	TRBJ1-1	CAWSLQPNTEAFF	TGTGCCTGGTCCTTACAGCCTAACACTGAAGCTTTCTTT
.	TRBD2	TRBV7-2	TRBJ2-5	CASSLLGGGGETQYF	TGTGCCAGCAGCTTATTGGGCGGGGGGGGAGAGACCCAGTACTTC
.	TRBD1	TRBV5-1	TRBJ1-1	CASSTQGARVNTEAFF	TGCGCCAGCAGCACACAGGGGGCGCGGGTGAACACTGAAGCTTTCTTT
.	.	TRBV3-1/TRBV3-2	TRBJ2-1	CASSRYAGQDGQFF	TGTGCCAGCAGCCGCTACGCGGGCCAGGACGGGCAGTTCTTC
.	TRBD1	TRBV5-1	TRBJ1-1	CASSGTGEAFF	TGCGCCAGCAGCGGGACAGGTGAAGCTTTCTTT
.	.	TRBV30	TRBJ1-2	CAWSLNYGYTF	TGTGCCTGGAGTCTTAACTATGGCTACACCTTC
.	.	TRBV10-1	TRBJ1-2	CASSERGSYGYTF	TGCGCCAGCAGTGAGCGAGGGTCCTATGGCTACACCTTC
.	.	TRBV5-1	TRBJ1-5	CASSLELNQPQHF	TGCGCCAGCAGCTTGGAGCTTAATCAGCCCCAGCATTTT
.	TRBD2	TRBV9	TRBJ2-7	CASSPRWGLAYEQYF	TGTGCCAGCAGCCCAAGATGGGGACTAGCTTACGAGCAGTACTTC
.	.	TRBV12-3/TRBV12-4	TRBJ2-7	CASSLFQTYEQYF	TGTGCCAGCAGTTTATTCCAGACCTACGAGCAGTACTTC
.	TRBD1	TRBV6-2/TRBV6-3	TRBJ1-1	CASSYSTGGGTEAFF	TGTGCCAGCAGTTACTCTACAGGGGGAGGAACTGAAGCTTTCTTT
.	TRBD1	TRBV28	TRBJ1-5	CASSSKITGGGQPQHF	TGTGCCAGCAGTTCCAAAATTACAGGGGGAGGTCAGCCCCAGCATTTT
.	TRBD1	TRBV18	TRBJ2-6	CASSPRQGTITLSGANVLTF	TGTGCCAGCTCACCGCGACAGGGCACTATCACTCTCTCTGGGGCCAACGTCCTGACTTTC
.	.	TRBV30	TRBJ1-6	CAWSHSGLNSPLHF	TGTGCCTGGAGTCACAGTGGCCTTAATTCACCCCTCCACTTT
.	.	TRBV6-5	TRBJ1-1	CASSPRRAGHTEAFF	TGTGCCAGCAGTCCACGGCGGGCGGGTCACACTGAAGCTTTCTTT
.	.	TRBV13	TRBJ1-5	CASSLGQGSGNQPQHF	TGTGCCAGCAGCTTAGGACAGGGATCGGGCAATCAGCCCCAGCATTTT
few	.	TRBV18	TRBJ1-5	CASSPGPSSGQPQHF	TGTGCCAGCTCACCAGGACCGAGTAGCGGTCAGCCCCAGCATTTT
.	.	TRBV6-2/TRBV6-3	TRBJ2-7	CASSYFGTSYEQYF	TGTGCCAGCAGTTACTTTGGGACATCATACGAGCAGTACTTC
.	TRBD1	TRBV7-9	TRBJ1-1	CASSPWTGATGMNTEAFF	TGTGCCAGCAGCCCATGGACAGGGGCGACGGGAATGAACACTGAAGCTTTCTTT
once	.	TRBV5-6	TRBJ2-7	CASSLYRSTGYF	TGTGCCAGCAGCTTATACCGTTCCACGGGGTACTTC
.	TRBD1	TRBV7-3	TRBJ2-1	CASSLMTGATYNEQFF	TGTGCCAGCAGCTTAATGACAGGGGCTACCTACAATGAGCAGTTCTTC
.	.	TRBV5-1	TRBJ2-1	CASSLVSVSYNEQFF	TGCGCCAGCAGCTTGGTATCGGTGTCCTACAATGAGCAGTTCTTC
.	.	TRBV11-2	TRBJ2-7	CASSLDRGGSVSSYEQYF	TGTGCCAGCAGCTTAGATCGCGGAGGCTCTGTGAGCTCCTACGAGCAGTACTTC
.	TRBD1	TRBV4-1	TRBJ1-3	CASSPMFHSPERGPGNTIYF	TGCGCCAGCAGCCCCATGTTCCATTCCCCTGAAAGGGGGCCTGGAAACACCATATATTTT
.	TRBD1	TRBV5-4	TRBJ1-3	CASSLAGQGRRNTIYF	TGTGCCAGCAGCTTGGCAGGACAGGGGCGCAGAAACACCATATATTTT
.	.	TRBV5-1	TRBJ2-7	CASSDPSGSYEQYF	TGCGCCAGCTCGGATCCTTCGGGCTCCTACGAGCAGTACTTC